Listed below are T cell receptor beta chains from one sample, sequenced in a study of T-cell reconstitution after alpha-beta-depleted transplantation in children. TCRdb recomputed calls from the PCR reads with MiXCR, one row per CDR3 protein. The sample carries a few hundred thousand distinct CDR3 sequences, 15% to 20% recorded once. The source material was PBMCs from the stem cell graft donor, sampled from the stem cell graft. The receptors stem from a human donor who donated a stem cell graft to a child with acute lymphoblastic leukemia. The CDR3 runs from the conserved cysteine through the conserved F or W. The D gene is left open where the match is weak. Clone size is shown for a subset of rows, as once, few, many or a class of expanded clone.

D gene	clone size	V gene	J gene	CDR3 DNA	CDR3 protein
-	few	TRBV5-1	TRBJ2-7	TGCGCCAGCAGCTTGCAGCCGGCCACCTCCTACGAGCAGTACTTC	CASSLQPATSYEQYF
-	-	TRBV6-2/TRBV6-3	TRBJ1-1	TGTGCCAGCAGTCGAAGGCAGGGATTGAACACTGAAGCTTTCTTT	CASSRRQGLNTEAFF
TRBD2	-	TRBV7-9	TRBJ2-1	TGTGCCAGCAGCTCGACTAGCGGGAGAAATGAGCAGTTCTTC	CASSSTSGRNEQFF
TRBD1	few	TRBV12-3/TRBV12-4	TRBJ1-5	TGTGCCAGCAGCCACATCCCGGGACAGGGAGTGACGTACCAGCATTTT	CASSHIPGQGVTYQHF
TRBD2	few	TRBV20-1	TRBJ2-5	TGCAGTGCTAGGAAAGAGGTAGCGGGCATGAAGAAGACCCAGTACTTC	CSARKEVAGMKKTQYF
TRBD1	-	TRBV7-9	TRBJ2-1	TGTGCCAGCAGCCGACGACAGGGGCCTTACAATGAGCAGTTCTTC	CASSRRQGPYNEQFF
-	few	TRBV12-3/TRBV12-4	TRBJ2-7	TGTGCCAGCAGTTTCGTCGGGAGCCCCTACGAGCAGTACTTC	CASSFVGSPYEQYF
TRBD2	few	TRBV5-1	TRBJ2-1	TGCGCCAGCAGCTTTAGCGGGAACTATGAGCAGTTCTTC	CASSFSGNYEQFF
-	many	TRBV5-1	TRBJ2-1	TGCGCCAGCAGCTTGGTGACAAAAAAAGGCCACAATGAGCAGTTCTTC	CASSLVTKKGHNEQFF
-	-	TRBV3-1	TRBJ1-1	TGTGCCAGCAGTCCGACCTGGGGGATGAACACTGAAGCTTTCTTT	CASSPTWGMNTEAFF
TRBD2	-	TRBV12-3/TRBV12-4	TRBJ2-7	TGTGCCAGCAGTTTAGCGAAGCTAGCGGGAGATCCGTACGAGCAGTACTTC	CASSLAKLAGDPYEQYF
TRBD1	-	TRBV3-1	TRBJ1-2	TGTGCCAGCAGCCGGAGGACAGGGATATATGGCTACACCTTC	CASSRRTGIYGYTF